One sample yielded the 24 T cell receptor beta chains listed below, sequenced in a study of shared clonotypes between healthy human individuals. Clones were read by immunoSEQ multiplex PCR, and TCRdb kept only the in-frame ones, dropping some. The sample records 1,100,000 or so clones, around 82% being singletons. The sample was memory CD4+ T cells from PBMCs. Subset meaning: CD45RA-negative fraction. These TCRs come from a man aged 18 to 29 in good health. Some clones in this sample may be carry-over from other donors' samples.

This clone was counted many times. The V gene is TRBV5-4, the J gene TRBJ2-1; a possible D gene is TRBD2 (6 bases). CDR1 and CDR2 (germline): SGHNT, YYREEE (reference sequence). Deletions cut 0 bases from V and 8 bases from J, with 18 bases between. This CDR3 has 16 amino acids. The CDR3 here is CASSLAVGTGGDEQFF. CDR3 DNA: TGTGCCAGCAGCTTGGCCGTGGGGACTGGAGGGGATGAGCAGTTCTTC.

The rearrangement uses TRBV5-4 and TRBJ2-1, with D unclear. With 1 base removed from V and 10 bases from J, the gap between germline ends came to 15 bases. Germline-derived CDR1 and CDR2 are SGHNT and YYREEE (reference sequence). The CDR3 loop spans 14 amino acids. The CDR3 region is CASSLFLGMGEQFF. DNA for the CDR3: TGTGCCAGCAGCTTGTTTCTCGGTATGGGCGAGCAGTTCTTC.

This sequence joins TRBV2 and TRBJ2-7; TRBD2 is a possible D gene (7 bases). CDR1 and CDR2 from the germline V gene are SNHLY and FYNNEI. V was trimmed by 5 bases and J by 6 bases, leaving 20 bases between them. This CDR3 is built from 15 residues. The CDR3 region is CASSPQGGGEGEQYF. CDR3 nucleotides: TGTGCCAGCAGTCCCCAGGGAGGGGGTGAGGGCGAGCAGTACTTC.

This clone was observed a few times. The chain carries TRBV2 and TRBJ1-1, with unresolved D. The CDR3 extends over 13 amino acids. Germline CDR1 SNHLY, CDR2 FYNNEI. V lost 4 bases to trimming and J lost 4 bases, with 10 bases between them. The DNA of the CDR3 is TGTGCCAGCAGTGTGCAGGAACCCACTGAAGCTTTCTTT. Translation gives CASSVQEPTEAFF.

The count of this clone is one. The V gene is TRBV28, the J gene TRBJ2-7, with 11 bases matching TRBD2. This CDR3 is 22 amino acids long. The ends lost 6 bases at V and 2 bases at J; junction bases unmatched: 27. Germline loops: CDR1 MDHEN, CDR2 SYDVKM. The DNA for the CDR3 is TGTGCCAGCAGCCTTGCCGGGACAGGGTTCTCTACTAGCGGGAGACCCGCCTACGAGCAGTACTTC. Protein product: CASSLAGTGFSTSGRPAYEQYF.

The V and J genes are TRBV10-3 and TRBJ2-5, with D hard to call. Trimming stripped 2 bases from V and 5 bases from J, with 6 bases between. The germline CDR1 and CDR2 sequences are ENHRY and SYGVKD. The CDR3 loop spans 12 amino acids. The DNA of the CDR3 is TGTGCCATCAGTGAGGAGAGTGAGACCCAGTACTTC. Protein: CAISEESETQYF.

J is TRBJ2-7 and V is TRBV5-3; D call uncertain. Being an ORF, TRBV5-3 has a function that is uncertain. Trimming removed 3 bases from V and 3 bases from J, with 25 bases in between. The CDR3 runs to 18 residues. The CDR3 coding sequence is TGTGCCAGAAGCTCACGACCCCCGGACGGCGAAGCGTTCTACGAGCAGTACTTC. Translation: CARSSRPPDGEAFYEQYF.

CDR3 coding DNA: TGTGCCTGGAGGACGGAGTATGGCTACACCTTC. Its protein product is CAWRTEYGYTF. The gene calls are TRBV30 and TRBJ1-2; D remains unclear. Trimming took off 3 bases at V and 5 bases at J, with 7 bases between the two ends. Germline loops: CDR1 GTSNPN, CDR2 SVGIG (reference sequence). The CDR3 has 11 residues.

The chain joins TRBV7-2 to TRBJ2-1; tentative D call: TRBD2 (6 bases). With 5 bases removed from V and 10 bases from J, the gap between germline ends came to 18 bases. Germline V gives CDR1 SGHTA, CDR2 FQGNSA. This CDR3 is built from 14 residues. The DNA of the CDR3 is TGTGCCAGCAGCACCCGGACTACCGGCGCCGAGCAGTTCTTC. This codes for CASSTRTTGAEQFF.

This clone was seen just once. The rearrangement joins TRBV18 to TRBJ2-7, with D possibly matching TRBD2 (5 bases). The germline CDR1 and CDR2 sequences are KGHSH and LQKENI. The CDR3 spans 13 residues. Trimming pared 3 bases from V and 5 bases from J, leaving 11 bases between. The CDR3 coding sequence is TGTGCCAGCTCACCGAGTCTGGAGGACGAGCAGTACTTC. Translation: CASSPSLEDEQYF.

The V gene is TRBV11-2, the J gene TRBJ2-1, with 8 nucleotides matching TRBD2. This CDR3 region has 15 residues. V lost 5 bases, J lost 7 bases, and 10 bases stayed unmatched. Germline CDR1 and CDR2: SGHAT and FQNNGV. The CDR3 loop reads CASSPSAGGVNEQFF. The CDR3, as DNA: TGTGCCAGCAGCCCCTCCGCGGGAGGTGTGAATGAGCAGTTCTTC.

V and J are TRBV5-4 and TRBJ2-2; possibly TRBD1 or TRBD2 for D (6 bases each). This CDR3 is built from 16 residues. V lost 4 bases and J lost 5, with 18 bases in between. Germline V CDR1 and CDR2: SGHNT, YYREEE (reference sequence). In nucleotides, the CDR3 is TGTGCCAGCAGCCCCTACCCCACAGGGAGGACCGGGGAGCTGTTTTTT. Its protein is CASSPYPTGRTGELFF.

The chain links TRBV5-1 to TRBJ2-1; D is perhaps TRBD2 (6 bases). CDR3 length: 15 amino acids. The V gene's germline CDR1 is SGHRS and CDR2 YFSETQ. The V and J ends lost 5 bases and 8 bases respectively, with 20 bases between them. The CDR3 nucleotides are TGCGCCAGCAGTGGTTTCCTAGCGCTGGGGGATGAGCAGTTCTTC. It is translated as CASSGFLALGDEQFF.

This chain's CDR3 is CASSLAGTADTQYF. The CDR3 DNA is TGTGCCAGCAGCTTGGCTGGGACGGCAGATACGCAGTATTTT. The chain combines TRBV5-4 with TRBJ2-3; perhaps D is TRBD1 or TRBD2 (5 bases each). The CDR3 totals 14 residues. The V gene's germline CDR1 is SGHNT and CDR2 YYREEE (reference sequence). V lost 0 bases, J lost 4 bases, and 9 bases lay in between.

The genes are TRBV9 and TRBJ2-7; D ambiguous. The V gene's germline CDR1 is SGDLS and CDR2 YYNGEE. The CDR3 covers 14 residues. Trimming removed 0 bases at V and 6 bases at J, with 13 bases between. CDR3 residues: CASSVEGSLPEQYF. The CDR3 region has the DNA TGTGCCAGCAGCGTAGAAGGCTCCCTCCCCGAGCAGTACTTC.

The gene calls are TRBV2 and TRBJ2-7; D not resolved. There are 14 residues in the CDR3. The ends were cut back, 7 bases at V and 1 base at J, with 14 bases in the middle. Germline assignment: CDR1 SNHLY and CDR2 FYNNEI. In DNA form, the CDR3 reads TGTGCCAGCACTAAGTTAACAGCTTCCTACGAGCAGTACTTC. Its translation: CASTKLTASYEQYF.

The chain has TRBV18 and TRBJ2-7; TRBD2 might be the D (5 bases). The V gene lost 3 bases and the J gene lost 2 bases, with 17 bases spanning the gap. The CDR3 is 16 residues long. Germline V gives CDR1 KGHSH, CDR2 LQKENI. In nucleotides, the CDR3 is TGTGCCAGCTCACCCCTTACGCGAGGGCTGACCTACGAGCAGTACTTC. It yields the protein CASSPLTRGLTYEQYF.

The chain has TRBV28 and TRBJ2-5; a possible D gene is TRBD1 (6 bases). V shed 6 bases and J shed 0 bases, with 11 bases lying between them. The CDR3 is made up of 14 amino acids. CDR1 and CDR2 from the germline V gene are MDHEN and SYDVKM. The CDR3 sequence: CASSRGGNQETQYF. The CDR3, as DNA: TGTGCCAGCAGCCGAGGGGGAAACCAAGAGACCCAGTACTTC. Variable domain in full (rest from reference TRBV28 and TRBJ2-5): DVKVTQSSRYLVKRTGEKVFLECVQDMDHENMFWYRQDPGLGLRLIYFSYDVKMKEKGDIPEGYSVSREKKERFSLILESASTNQTSMYLCASSRGGNQETQYFGPGTRLLVL.

The rearrangement uses TRBV19 and TRBJ2-2; D is possibly TRBD1 or TRBD2 (5 bases each). With 3 bases removed from V and 11 bases from J, the gap between germline ends came to 13 bases. The CDR3 is made up of 13 amino acids. CDR1 LNHDA and CDR2 SQIVND come from the germline V gene (reference sequence). In nucleotides, the CDR3 is TGTGCCAGTAGTATCGGTCGGGACCGAGAGCTGTTTTTT. It yields the protein CASSIGRDRELFF.

V and J are TRBV27 and TRBJ2-1; no clear D gene. There are 16 residues in the CDR3. Between the trimmed V and J ends, which lost 5 bases and 0 bases, there was a span of 14 bases. CDR1 is MNHEY, CDR2 SMNVEV, per germline (reference sequence). The CDR3 loop reads CASSIPGSSSYNEQFF. CDR3 nucleotides: TGTGCCAGCAGTATCCCGGGCTCCAGCTCCTACAATGAGCAGTTCTTC.

This clone has a single count. The V call is TRBV9, the J call TRBJ1-3, with D uncertain. V was shortened by 4 bases and J by 0 bases, with 14 bases between the two germline ends. The germline V gene encodes CDR1 SGDLS and CDR2 YYNGEE. The CDR3 has 16 amino acids. The DNA for the CDR3 is TGTGCCAGCAGCACCACAGACGGGAGCTCTGGAAACACCATATATTTT. This gives the protein CASSTTDGSSGNTIYF. Variable domain in full (rest from reference TRBV9 and TRBJ1-3): DSGVTQTPKHLITATGQRVTLRCSPRSGDLSVYWYQQSLDQGLQFLIQYYNGEERAKGNILERFSAQQFPDLHSELNLSSLELGDSALYFCASSTTDGSSGNTIYFGEGSWLTVV.

The chain carries TRBV9 and TRBJ2-5; a possible D gene is TRBD1 (6 bases). This CDR3 comprises 14 residues. Trimming took 7 bases from V and 4 from J, leaving 17 bases between them. Germline-derived CDR1 and CDR2 are SGDLS and YYNGEE. The CDR3 loop is CASPCRGRGETQYF. In DNA form, the CDR3 reads TGTGCCAGCCCTTGTCGTGGCAGGGGAGAGACCCAGTACTTC.

The chain uses TRBV4-3 and TRBJ2-3, with TRBD2 matching 11 bases. The CDR3 has 18 amino acids. Germline assignment: CDR1 LGHNA and CDR2 YSLEER. J lost 7 bases, V lost 3 bases, and 15 bases had no gene match. The CDR3 sequence: CASSQWTGTSGTSYTQYF. The CDR3 region has the DNA TGCGCCAGCAGCCAGTGGACCGGGACTAGCGGCACCTCGTATACGCAGTATTTT.

The rearrangement uses TRBV5-1 and TRBJ2-5, with 8 bases fitting TRBD1. CDR3 length: 14 amino acids. Germline trimming cut 4 bases from V and 1 base from J; bases unmatched to any gene: 3. From germline, CDR1 is SGHRS and CDR2 YFSETQ. The CDR3: CASSNGQGQETQYF. The CDR3 DNA reads TGCGCCAGCAGCAATGGACAGGGCCAAGAGACCCAGTACTTC.